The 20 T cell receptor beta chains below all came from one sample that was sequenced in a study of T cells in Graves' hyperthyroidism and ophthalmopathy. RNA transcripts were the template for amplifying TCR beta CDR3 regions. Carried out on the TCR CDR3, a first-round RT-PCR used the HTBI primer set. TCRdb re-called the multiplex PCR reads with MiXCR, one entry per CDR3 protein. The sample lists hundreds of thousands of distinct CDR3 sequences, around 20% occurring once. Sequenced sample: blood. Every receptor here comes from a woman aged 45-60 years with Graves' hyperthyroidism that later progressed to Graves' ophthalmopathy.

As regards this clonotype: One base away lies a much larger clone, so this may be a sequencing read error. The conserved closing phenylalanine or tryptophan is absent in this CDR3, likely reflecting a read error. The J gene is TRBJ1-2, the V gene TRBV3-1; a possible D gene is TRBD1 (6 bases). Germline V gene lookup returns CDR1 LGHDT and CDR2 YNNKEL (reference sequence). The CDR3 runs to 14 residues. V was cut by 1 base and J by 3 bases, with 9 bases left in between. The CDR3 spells CASSQVPGDYGYTS. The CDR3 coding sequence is TGTGCCAGCAGCCAAGTGCCAGGGGACTATGGCTACACCTCC.

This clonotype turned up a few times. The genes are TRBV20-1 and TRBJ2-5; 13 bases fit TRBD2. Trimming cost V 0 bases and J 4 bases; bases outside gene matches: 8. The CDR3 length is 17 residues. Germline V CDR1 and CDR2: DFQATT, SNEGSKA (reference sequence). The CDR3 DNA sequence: TGCAGTGCTAGAGATGGACTAGCGGGGGAGGAGGGAGAGACCCAGTACTTC. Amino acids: CSARDGLAGEEGETQYF.

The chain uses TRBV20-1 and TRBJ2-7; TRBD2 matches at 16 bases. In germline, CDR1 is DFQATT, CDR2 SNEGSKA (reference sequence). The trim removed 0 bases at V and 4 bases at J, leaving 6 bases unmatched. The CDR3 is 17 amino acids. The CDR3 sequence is CSARDLGTSGGAYEQYF. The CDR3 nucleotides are TGCAGTGCTAGAGACCTGGGGACTAGCGGGGGGGCATACGAGCAGTACTTC.

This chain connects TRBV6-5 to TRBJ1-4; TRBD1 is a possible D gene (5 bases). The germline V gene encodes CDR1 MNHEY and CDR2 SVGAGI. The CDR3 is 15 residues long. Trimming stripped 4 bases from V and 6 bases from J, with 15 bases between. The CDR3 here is CASSSPAVGDEKLFF. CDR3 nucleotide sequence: TGTGCCAGCAGTTCCCCAGCCGTAGGGGATGAAAAACTGTTTTTT.

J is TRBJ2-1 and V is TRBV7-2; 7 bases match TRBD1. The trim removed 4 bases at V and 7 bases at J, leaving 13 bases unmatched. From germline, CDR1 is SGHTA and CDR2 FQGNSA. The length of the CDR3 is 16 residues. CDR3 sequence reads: CASSSQQGRVRNEQFF. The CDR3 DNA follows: TGTGCCAGCAGCTCGCAACAGGGGAGAGTGCGTAATGAGCAGTTCTTC. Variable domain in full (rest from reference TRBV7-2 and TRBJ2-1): GAGVSQSPSNKVTEKGKDVELRCDPISGHTALYWYRQSLGQGLEFLIYFQGNSAPDKSGLPSDRFSAERTGGSVSTLTIQRTQQEDSAVYLCASSSQQGRVRNEQFFGPGTRLTVL.

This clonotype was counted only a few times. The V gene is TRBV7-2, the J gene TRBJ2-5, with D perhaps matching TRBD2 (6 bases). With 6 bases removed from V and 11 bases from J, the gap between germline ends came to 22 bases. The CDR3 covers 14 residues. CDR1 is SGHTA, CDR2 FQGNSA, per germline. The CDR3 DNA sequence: TGTGCCAGCAGTTTTGTGGCAGGCACTGCGGGACAGTACTTC. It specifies CASSFVAGTAGQYF.

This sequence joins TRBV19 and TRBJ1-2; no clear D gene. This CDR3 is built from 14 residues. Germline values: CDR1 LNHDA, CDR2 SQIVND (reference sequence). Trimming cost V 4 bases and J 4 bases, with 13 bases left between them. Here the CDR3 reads CASSTTWQTYGYTF. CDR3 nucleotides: TGTGCCAGTAGTACCACCTGGCAGACCTATGGCTACACCTTC.

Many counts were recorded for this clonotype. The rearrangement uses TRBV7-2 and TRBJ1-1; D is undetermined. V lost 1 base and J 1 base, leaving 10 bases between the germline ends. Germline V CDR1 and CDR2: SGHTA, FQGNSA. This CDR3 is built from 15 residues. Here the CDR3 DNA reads TGTGCCAGCAGCTTAGAGTGGGCGAGGAACACTGAAGCTTTCTTT. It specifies CASSLEWARNTEAFF.

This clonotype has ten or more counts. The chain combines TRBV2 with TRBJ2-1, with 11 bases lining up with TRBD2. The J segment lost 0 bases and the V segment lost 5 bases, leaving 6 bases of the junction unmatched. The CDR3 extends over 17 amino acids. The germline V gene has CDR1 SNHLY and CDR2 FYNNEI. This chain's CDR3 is CASSRVAGGVSYNEQFF. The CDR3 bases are TGTGCCAGCAGTAGGGTAGCGGGGGGGGTCTCCTACAATGAGCAGTTCTTC.

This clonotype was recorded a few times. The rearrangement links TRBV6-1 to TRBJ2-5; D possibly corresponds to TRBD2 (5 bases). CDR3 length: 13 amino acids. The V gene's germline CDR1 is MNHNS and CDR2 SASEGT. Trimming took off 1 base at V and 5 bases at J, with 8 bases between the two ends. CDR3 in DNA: TGTGCCAGCAGTGAAGTTCAGCGGGAGACCCAGTACTTC. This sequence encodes CASSEVQRETQYF.

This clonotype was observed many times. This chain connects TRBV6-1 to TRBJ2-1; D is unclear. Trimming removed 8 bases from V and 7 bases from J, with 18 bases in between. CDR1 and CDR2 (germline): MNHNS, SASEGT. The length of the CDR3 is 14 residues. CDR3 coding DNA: TGTGCCAGCCTGAAACCGCCACCCAGGAATGAGCAGTTCTTC. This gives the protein CASLKPPPRNEQFF.

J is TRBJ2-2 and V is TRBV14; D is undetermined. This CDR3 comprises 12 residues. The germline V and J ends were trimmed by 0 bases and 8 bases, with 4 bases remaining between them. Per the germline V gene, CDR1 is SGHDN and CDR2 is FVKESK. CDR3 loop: CASSQEWGELFF. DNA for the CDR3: TGTGCCAGCAGCCAAGAGTGGGGGGAGCTGTTTTTT. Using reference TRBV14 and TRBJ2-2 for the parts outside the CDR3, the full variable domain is EAGVTQFPSHSVIEKGQTVTLRCDPISGHDNLYWYRRVMGKEIKFLLHFVKESKQDESGMPNNRFLAERTGGTYSTLKVQPAELEDSGVYFCASSQEWGELFFGEGSRLTVL.

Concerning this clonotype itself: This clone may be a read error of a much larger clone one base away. CDR3 amino acids: CSASRGSYEQYF. CDR3 nucleotide sequence: TGCAGTGCTAGCAGGGGGTCCTACGAGCAGTACTTC. V gene TRBV20-1 combines with J gene TRBJ2-7; the match to TRBD1 covers 7 bases. With 3 bases clipped from V and 1 base from J, the junction kept 0 bases outside the gene matches. The CDR3 consists of 12 residues. The germline V gene has CDR1 DFQATT and CDR2 SNEGSKA (reference sequence).

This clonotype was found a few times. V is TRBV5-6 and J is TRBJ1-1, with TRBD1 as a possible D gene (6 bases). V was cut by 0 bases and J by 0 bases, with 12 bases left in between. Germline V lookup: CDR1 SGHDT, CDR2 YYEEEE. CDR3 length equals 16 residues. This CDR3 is CASSLGFRTVNTEAFF. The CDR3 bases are TGTGCCAGCAGCTTGGGGTTTCGGACAGTGAACACTGAAGCTTTCTTT.

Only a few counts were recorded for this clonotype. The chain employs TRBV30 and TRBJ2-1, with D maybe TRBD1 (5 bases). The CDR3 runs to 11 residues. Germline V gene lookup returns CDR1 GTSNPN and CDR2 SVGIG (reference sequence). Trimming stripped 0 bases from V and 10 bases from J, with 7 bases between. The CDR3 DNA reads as TGTGCCTGGAGTGTACGACAGGAGCAGTTCTTC. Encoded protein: CAWSVRQEQFF.

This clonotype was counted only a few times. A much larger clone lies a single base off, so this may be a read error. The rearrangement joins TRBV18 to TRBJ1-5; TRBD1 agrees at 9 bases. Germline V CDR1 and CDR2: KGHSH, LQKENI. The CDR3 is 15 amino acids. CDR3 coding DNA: TGTGCCGGCTCACCCAGGACAGGGGATAGTCAGCCCCAGCATTTT. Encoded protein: CAGSPRTGDSQPQHF.

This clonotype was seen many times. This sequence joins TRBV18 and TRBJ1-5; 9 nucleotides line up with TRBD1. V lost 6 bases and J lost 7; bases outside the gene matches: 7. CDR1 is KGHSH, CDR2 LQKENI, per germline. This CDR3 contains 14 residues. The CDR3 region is CASSQTGGRQPQHF. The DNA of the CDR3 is TGTGCCAGCTCGCAGACAGGGGGAAGGCAGCCCCAGCATTTT.

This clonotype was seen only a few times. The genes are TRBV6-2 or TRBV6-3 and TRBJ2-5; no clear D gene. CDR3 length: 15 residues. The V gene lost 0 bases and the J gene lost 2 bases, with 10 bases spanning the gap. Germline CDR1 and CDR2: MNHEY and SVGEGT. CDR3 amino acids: CASSYSQKLQETQYF. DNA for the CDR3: TGTGCCAGCAGTTACTCTCAAAAACTTCAAGAGACCCAGTACTTC.

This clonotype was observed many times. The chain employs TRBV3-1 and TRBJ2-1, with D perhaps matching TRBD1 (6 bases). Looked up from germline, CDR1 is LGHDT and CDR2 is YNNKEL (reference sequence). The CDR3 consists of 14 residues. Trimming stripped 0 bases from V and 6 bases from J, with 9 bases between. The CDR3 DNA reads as TGTGCCAGCAGCCAAGAATCCAGGGGCAATGAGCAGTTCTTC. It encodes CASSQESRGNEQFF.

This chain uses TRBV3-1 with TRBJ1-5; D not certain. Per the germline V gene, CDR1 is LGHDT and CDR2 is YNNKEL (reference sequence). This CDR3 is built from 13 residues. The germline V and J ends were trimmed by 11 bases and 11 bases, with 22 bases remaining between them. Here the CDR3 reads CAWSVGGSRTQHF. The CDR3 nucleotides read TGTGCCTGGAGTGTCGGTGGCAGCCGTACCCAGCATTTT. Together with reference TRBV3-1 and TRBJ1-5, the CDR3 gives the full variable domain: DTAVSQTPKYLVTQMGNDKSIKCEQNLGHDTMYWYKQDSKKFLKIMFSYNNKELIINETVPNRFSPKSPDKAHLNLHINSLELGDSAVYFCAWSVGGSRTQHFGDGTRLSIL.